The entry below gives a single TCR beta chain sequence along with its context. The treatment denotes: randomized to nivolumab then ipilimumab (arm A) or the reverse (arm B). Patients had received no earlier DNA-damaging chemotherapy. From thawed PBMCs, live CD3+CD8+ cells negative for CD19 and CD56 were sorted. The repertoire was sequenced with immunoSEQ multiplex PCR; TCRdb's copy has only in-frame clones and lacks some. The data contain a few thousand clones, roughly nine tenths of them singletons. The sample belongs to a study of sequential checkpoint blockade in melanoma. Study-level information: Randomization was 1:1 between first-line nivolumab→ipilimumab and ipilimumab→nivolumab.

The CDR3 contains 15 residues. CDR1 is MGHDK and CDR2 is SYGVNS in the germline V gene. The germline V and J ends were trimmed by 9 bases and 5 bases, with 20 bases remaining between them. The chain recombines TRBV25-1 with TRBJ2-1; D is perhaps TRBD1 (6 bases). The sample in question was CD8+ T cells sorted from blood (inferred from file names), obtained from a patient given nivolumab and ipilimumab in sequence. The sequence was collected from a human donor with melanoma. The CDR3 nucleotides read TGTGCCAGTTATACCCAGGGGACCCTAGACAATGAGCAGTTCTTC. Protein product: CASYTQGTLDNEQFF.